A single T cell receptor (beta chain) is shown here with its context. The data were taken from a study of long-term antiretroviral therapy in people with HIV. The CDR3 sequence is 18 residues long. V shed 0 bases and J 7 bases; nucleotides not matched to a gene: 12. Germline V CDR1 and CDR2: SGHKS, YYEKEE (reference sequence). Version v3.0 of the immunoSEQ assay ran at survey level. TCRdb's table, derived via immunoSEQ multiplex PCR, lists solely in-frame clones and lacks some. The sample records about 24,000 clones, about four fifths being singletons. This sequence was found in a man aged 25-40 years with HIV. The chain recombines TRBV5-5 with TRBJ2-1, with 11 bases aligning to TRBD1. The sequencing here drew on unsorted PBMCs, taken roughly 5.7 years after starting antiretroviral therapy. The CDR3 sequence is CASSLGTGGGPFWNEQFF. CDR3 in DNA: TGTGCCAGCAGCTTGGGGACAGGGGGCGGCCCCTTTTGGAATGAGCAGTTCTTC.